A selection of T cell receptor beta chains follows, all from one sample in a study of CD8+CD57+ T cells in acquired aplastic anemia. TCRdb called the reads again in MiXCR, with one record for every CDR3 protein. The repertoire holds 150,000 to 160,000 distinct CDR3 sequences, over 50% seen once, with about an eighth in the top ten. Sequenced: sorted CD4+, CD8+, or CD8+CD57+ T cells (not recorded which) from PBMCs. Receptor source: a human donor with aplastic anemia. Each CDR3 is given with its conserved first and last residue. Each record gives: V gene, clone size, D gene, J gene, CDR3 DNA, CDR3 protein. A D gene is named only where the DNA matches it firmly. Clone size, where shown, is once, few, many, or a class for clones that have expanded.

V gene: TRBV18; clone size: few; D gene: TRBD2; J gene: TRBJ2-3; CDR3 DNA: TGTGCCAGCTCACCACGAGCGGGGGCAACTAGCACAGATACGCAGTATTTT; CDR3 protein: CASSPRAGATSTDTQYF
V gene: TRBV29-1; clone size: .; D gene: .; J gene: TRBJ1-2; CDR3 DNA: TGCAGCGTTGAAGGGGGGGGGTTTTATGGCTACACCTTC; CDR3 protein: CSVEGGGFYGYTF
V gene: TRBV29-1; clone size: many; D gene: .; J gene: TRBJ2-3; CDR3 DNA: TGCAGCGTTGGGGGAGGAGGGGCCCCCACAGATACGCAGTATTTT; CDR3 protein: CSVGGGGAPTDTQYF
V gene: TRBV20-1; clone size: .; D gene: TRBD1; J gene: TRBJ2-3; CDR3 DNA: TGTAGTGGGGCGACAGGGGTTCTCACAGATACGCAGTATTTT; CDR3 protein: CSGATGVLTDTQYF
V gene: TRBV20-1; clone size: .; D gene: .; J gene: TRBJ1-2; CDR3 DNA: TGCAGTGCTAGAGATCATCAACTCTTGAACTATGGCTACACCTTC; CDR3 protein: CSARDHQLLNYGYTF
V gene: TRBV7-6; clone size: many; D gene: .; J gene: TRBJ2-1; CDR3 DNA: TGTGCCAGCAGCCGACTAGTCCCCGGGACCTCCTACAATGAGCAGTTCTTC; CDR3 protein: CASSRLVPGTSYNEQFF
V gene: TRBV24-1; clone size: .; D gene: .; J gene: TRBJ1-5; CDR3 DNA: TGTGCCACCGGAGGGCAGGGAGATCAGCCCCAGCATTTT; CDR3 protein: CATGGQGDQPQHF
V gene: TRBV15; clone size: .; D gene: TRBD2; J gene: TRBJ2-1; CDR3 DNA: TGTGCCACCAGCAGAGATAGCGGGGGGTACAATGAGCAGTTCTTC; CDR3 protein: CATSRDSGGYNEQFF
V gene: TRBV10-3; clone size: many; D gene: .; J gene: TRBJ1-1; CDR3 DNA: TGTGCCATCAGTGACTACGCCATGGCGGGGGACACTGAAGCTTTCTTT; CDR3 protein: CAISDYAMAGDTEAFF
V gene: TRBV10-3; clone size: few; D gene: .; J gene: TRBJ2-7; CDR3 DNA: TGTGCCATCAGTGAGTCGTGGGAGCAGTACTTC; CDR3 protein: CAISESWEQYF
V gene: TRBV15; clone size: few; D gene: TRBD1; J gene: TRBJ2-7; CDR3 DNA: TGTGCCACCAGCAGAAGTTGGGGACAGGGGGTCTACGAGCAGTACTTC; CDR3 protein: CATSRSWGQGVYEQYF
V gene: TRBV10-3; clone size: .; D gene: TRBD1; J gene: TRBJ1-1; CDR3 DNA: TGTGCCATCAGGGGGGGACAGAGAATACAAGCTTTCTTT; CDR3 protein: CAIRGGQRIQAFF
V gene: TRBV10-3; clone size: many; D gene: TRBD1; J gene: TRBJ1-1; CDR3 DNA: TGTGCCATCTATTCCGGGACAGAGAACACTGAAGCTTTCTTT; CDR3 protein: CAIYSGTENTEAFF
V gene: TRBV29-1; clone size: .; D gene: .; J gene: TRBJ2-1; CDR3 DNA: TGCAGCGTTGAATATGGACAGATGTTCTTC; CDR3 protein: CSVEYGQMFF
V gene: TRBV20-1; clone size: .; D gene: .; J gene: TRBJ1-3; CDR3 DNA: TGCAGTGCTAGAGATAGGGTTGGTGGAAACACCATATATTTT; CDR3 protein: CSARDRVGGNTIYF
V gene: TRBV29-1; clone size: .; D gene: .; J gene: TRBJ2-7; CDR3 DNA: TGCAGCTTAGGCACGGGCTCCTACGAGCAGTACTTC; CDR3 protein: CSLGTGSYEQYF
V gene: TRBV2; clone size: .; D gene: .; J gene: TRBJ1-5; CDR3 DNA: TGTGCCAGCAGGTTTCACGACACGAGCAATCAGCCCCAGCATTTT; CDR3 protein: CASRFHDTSNQPQHF
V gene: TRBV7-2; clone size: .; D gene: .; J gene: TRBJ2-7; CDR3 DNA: TGTGCCAGCAGCTTCACAGACTCCTACGAGCAGTACTTC; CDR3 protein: CASSFTDSYEQYF
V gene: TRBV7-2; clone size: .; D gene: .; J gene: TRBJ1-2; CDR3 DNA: TGTGCCAGCAGCCCCACAAGGGCCTATGGCTACACCTTC; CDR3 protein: CASSPTRAYGYTF
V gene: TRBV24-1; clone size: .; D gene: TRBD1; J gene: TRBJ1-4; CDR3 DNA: TGTGCCACCAGTGACAGGACAGGGAATAATAATGAAAAACTGTTTTTT; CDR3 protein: CATSDRTGNNNEKLFF
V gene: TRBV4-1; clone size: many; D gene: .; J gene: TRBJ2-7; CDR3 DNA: TGCGCCAGCAGCCAAGAGTTAGGGATTAGGGGGGAGCAGTACTTC; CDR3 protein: CASSQELGIRGEQYF
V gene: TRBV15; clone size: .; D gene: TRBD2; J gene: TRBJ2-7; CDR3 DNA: TGTGCCACCAGCAGCGATCCGGGACTAGCCTCCGAGCAGTACTTC; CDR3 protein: CATSSDPGLASEQYF
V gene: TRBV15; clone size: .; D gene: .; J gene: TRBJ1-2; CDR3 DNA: TGTGCCACCAGCAGAGATCTGGGAAACTATGGCTACACCTTC; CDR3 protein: CATSRDLGNYGYTF
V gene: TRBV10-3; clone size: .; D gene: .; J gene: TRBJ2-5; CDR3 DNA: TGTGCCAGCAGCCCGACACCACAAGAGACCCAGTACTTC; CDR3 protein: CASSPTPQETQYF
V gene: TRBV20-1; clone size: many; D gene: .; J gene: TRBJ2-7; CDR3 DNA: TGCAGTGCTAGAGATCAGGGCTCCTACGAGCAGTACTTC; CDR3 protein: CSARDQGSYEQYF
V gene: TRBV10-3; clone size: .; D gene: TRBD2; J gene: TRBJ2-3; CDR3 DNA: TGTGCCAGCAGCCCCTCTAGCGGGGGTTACAATGAGCAGTATTTT; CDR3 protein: CASSPSSGGYNEQYF
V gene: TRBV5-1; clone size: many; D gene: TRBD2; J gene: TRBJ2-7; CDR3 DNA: TGCGCCAGCAGCCCGGGATACGGGGGGATACGGTACGAGCAGTACTTC; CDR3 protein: CASSPGYGGIRYEQYF
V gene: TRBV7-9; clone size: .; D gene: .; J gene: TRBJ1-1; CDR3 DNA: TGTGCCAGCAGCTTAGGACAGCTAGAAGCTTTCTTT; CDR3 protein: CASSLGQLEAFF
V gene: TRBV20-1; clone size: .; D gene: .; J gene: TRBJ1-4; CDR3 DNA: TGCAGTGCTAGGGCCAATGTGGGGGTAGGGGAAAAACTGTTTTTT; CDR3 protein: CSARANVGVGEKLFF
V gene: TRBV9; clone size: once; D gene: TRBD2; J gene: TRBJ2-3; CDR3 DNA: TGTGCCAGCAGCCAGGGACTAGCGGGGCCAGATACGCAGTATTTT; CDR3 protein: CASSQGLAGPDTQYF
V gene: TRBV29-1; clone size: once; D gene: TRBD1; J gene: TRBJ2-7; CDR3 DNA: TGCAGCGTCCAAGTAGGGACAGTGAGCTACGAGCAGTACTTC; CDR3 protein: CSVQVGTVSYEQYF
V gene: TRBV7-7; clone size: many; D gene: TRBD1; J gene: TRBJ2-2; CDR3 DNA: TGTGCCAGCAGCCTAGGCCGGACAGGGGTTACCGGGGAGCTGTTTTTT; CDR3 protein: CASSLGRTGVTGELFF
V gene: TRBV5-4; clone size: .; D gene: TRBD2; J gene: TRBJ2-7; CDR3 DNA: TGTGCCAGCAGCTCCGAGGGACTAGCGGCTTCCTACGAGCAGTACTTC; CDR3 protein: CASSSEGLAASYEQYF
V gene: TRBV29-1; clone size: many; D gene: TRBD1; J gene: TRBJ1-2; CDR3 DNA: TGCAGCGTTACTGGACAGGGTCATGGCTACACCTTC; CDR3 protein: CSVTGQGHGYTF
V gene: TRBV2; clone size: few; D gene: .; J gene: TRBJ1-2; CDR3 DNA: TGTGCCAGCAGTTTATATGCGGCGCGTAACTATGGCTACACCTTC; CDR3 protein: CASSLYAARNYGYTF
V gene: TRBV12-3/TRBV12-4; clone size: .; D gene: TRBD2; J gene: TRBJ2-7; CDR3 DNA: TGTGCCAGCGGACAGACGCTAGCGGGAGGGGCGTTC; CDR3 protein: CASGQTLAGGAF
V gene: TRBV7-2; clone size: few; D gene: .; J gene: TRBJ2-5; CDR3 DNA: TGTGCCAGAGAGACCCAGTACTTC; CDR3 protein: CARETQYF
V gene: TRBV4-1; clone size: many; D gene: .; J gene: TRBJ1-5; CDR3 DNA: TGCGCCAGCAGCCAAGGGGAGAATAGCAATCAGCCCCAGCATTTT; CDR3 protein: CASSQGENSNQPQHF
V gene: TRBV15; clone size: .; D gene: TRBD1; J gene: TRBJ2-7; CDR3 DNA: TGTGCCACCAGCAGAGGGGACAGGGATACGGACGAGCAGTACTTC; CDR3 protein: CATSRGDRDTDEQYF
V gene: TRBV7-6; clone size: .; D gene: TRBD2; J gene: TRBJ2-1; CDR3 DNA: TGTGCCAGCAGCGGAGCGGGGGGGACCTCCTACAATGAGCAGTTCTTC; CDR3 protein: CASSGAGGTSYNEQFF
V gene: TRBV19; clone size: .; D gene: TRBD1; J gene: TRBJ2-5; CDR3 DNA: TGTGCCAGTAGTTGGGACAGCAAGAGGGAGACCCAGTACTTC; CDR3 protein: CASSWDSKRETQYF
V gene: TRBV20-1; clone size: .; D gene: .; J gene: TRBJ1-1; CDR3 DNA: TGCAGTGCAAGGACTAGCGGGGGGGACACTGAAGCTTTCTTT; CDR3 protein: CSARTSGGDTEAFF
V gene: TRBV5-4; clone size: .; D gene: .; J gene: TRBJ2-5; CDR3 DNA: TGTGCCAGCAGCCTGATTTTGGGGGCTGGGGAGACCCAGTACTTC; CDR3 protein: CASSLILGAGETQYF
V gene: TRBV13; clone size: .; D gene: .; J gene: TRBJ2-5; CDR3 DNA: TGTGCCAGCAGCACTAGCTTGGGAGAGGCCCAGTACTTC; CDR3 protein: CASSTSLGEAQYF
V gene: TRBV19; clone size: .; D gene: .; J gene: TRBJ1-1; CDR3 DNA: TGTGCCAGCCGGTTGGGTGTGGGAGGGGGGAAGAACACTGAAGCTTTCTTT; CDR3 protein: CASRLGVGGGKNTEAFF
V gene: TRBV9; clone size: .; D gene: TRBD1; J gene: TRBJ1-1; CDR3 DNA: TGTGCCAGCAGCACAGCCGGGACAGACACTGAAGCTTTCTTT; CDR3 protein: CASSTAGTDTEAFF
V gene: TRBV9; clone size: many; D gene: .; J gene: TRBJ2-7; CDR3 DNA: TGTGCCAGCAGCGTAGGTTTGGGGGCGGGGTACGAGCAGTACTTC; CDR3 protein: CASSVGLGAGYEQYF
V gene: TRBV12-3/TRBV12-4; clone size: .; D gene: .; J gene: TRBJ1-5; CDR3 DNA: TGTGCCAGCAGTTTAATTGAGAATCAGCCCCAGCATTTT; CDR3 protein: CASSLIENQPQHF
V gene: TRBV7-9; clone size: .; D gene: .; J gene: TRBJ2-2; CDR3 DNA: TGTGCCAGCAGCTTAACGAGGACCGGGGAGCTGTTTTTT; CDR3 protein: CASSLTRTGELFF
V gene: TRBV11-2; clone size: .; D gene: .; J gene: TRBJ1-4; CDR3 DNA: TGTGCCAGCAGCCGCCGATCAACTAATGAAAAACTGTTTTTT; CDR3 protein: CASSRRSTNEKLFF
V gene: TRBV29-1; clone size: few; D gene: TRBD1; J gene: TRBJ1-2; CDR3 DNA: TGCAGCGTTCGGACAGGGGGTGTGGGCTACACCTTC; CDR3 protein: CSVRTGGVGYTF
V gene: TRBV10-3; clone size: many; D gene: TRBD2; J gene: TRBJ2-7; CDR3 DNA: TGTGCCATCAGCCTAGCGGGGGATCTGGACGAGCAGTACTTC; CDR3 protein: CAISLAGDLDEQYF